This is a list of T cell receptor beta chains from one sample in a study of blood T cells in healthy people across ages. TCRdb re-analysed the 5' RACE reads in MiXCR, keeping a single row per CDR3 protein. The profile covers about 1.8 million distinct CDR3 sequences, with roughly 49% appearing a single time and about 2.1% taken by the ten largest. Input material: blood. The source is a woman aged 40 to 50 in good health. Both conserved end residues are part of each CDR3. D genes are given only for firm matches. Size is stated for part of the rows, as once, few or many counts, or as a class when the clone is expanded.

V	J	D	size	DNA	CDR3
TRBV7-2	TRBJ2-5	.	.	TGTGCCAGCGCCGGGACGGAAGAGACCCAGTACTTC	CASAGTEETQYF
TRBV15	TRBJ2-1	TRBD2	.	TGTGCCACCAGCAGAGCGCGTTCAGCGGGAGACAATGAGCAGTTCTTC	CATSRARSAGDNEQFF
TRBV29-1	TRBJ2-5	.	.	TGCAGCGTTGACTTCGGACAAGAGACCCAGTACTTC	CSVDFGQETQYF
TRBV2	TRBJ1-2	.	.	TGTGCCAGCAGTGAACGGGAGGGGGTCTATGGCTACACCTTC	CASSEREGVYGYTF
TRBV5-6	TRBJ1-6	TRBD1	.	TGTGCCAGCAGCTCTACCGGGACAGGGCATAATTCACCCCTCCACTTT	CASSSTGTGHNSPLHF
TRBV20-1	TRBJ2-3	TRBD1	few	TGCAGTGCCGTAAATCGACAGGGGGCCACAGATACGCAGTATTTT	CSAVNRQGATDTQYF
TRBV12-3/TRBV12-4	TRBJ1-5	.	.	TGTGCCAGCAGGTACAGGGATAGCAATCAGCCCCAGCATTTT	CASRYRDSNQPQHF
TRBV5-1	TRBJ2-1	.	.	TGCGCCAGCAGCGCAGGGGAGGGCGGGGGAAAGTACAATGAGCAGTTCTTC	CASSAGEGGGKYNEQFF
TRBV2	TRBJ2-1	.	.	TGTGCCAGCAGTGAATTGGGTCCCAGGCCCGCCCAACCAACCAATGAGCAGTTCTTC	CASSELGPRPAQPTNEQFF
TRBV7-2	TRBJ2-3	.	.	TGTGCCAGCAGCTGGCCCCCGTCGGATACGCAGTATTTT	CASSWPPSDTQYF
TRBV12-3/TRBV12-4	TRBJ2-3	.	.	TGTGCCAGCAGTTTAGCCAGGCTGATAACAGATACGCAGTATTTT	CASSLARLITDTQYF
TRBV11-1	TRBJ2-1	TRBD2	.	TGTGCCAGCAGCTTAATAGTTAGCGGGGTCTACAATGAGCAGTTCTTC	CASSLIVSGVYNEQFF
TRBV5-1	TRBJ2-3	.	.	TGCGCCAGCAGCTTGGACGGGCAGCTAAGCACAGATACGCAGTATTTT	CASSLDGQLSTDTQYF
TRBV20-1	TRBJ1-2	.	.	TGCAGTGCTAGAAGTGGGACGGAGGTCATTAACTATGGCTACACCTTC	CSARSGTEVINYGYTF
TRBV6-2/TRBV6-3	TRBJ2-3	TRBD1	few	TGTGCCAGCAGTTACTCCGGCCCCGGGACAGGGAGCACAGATACGCAGTATTTT	CASSYSGPGTGSTDTQYF
TRBV5-6	TRBJ2-5	TRBD1	few	TGTGCCAGCAGCGTGACAGGGGGCATGGAGACCCAGTACTTC	CASSVTGGMETQYF